The 26 T cell receptor beta chains below come from one sample, sequenced in a study of T cell responses to AZD1222 COVID-19 vaccine. This table comes from immunoSEQ multiplex PCR, and its TCRdb copy is limited to in-frame clones, with some not included. The data show 65,000 to 95,000 clones, about 91% seen once. The sample here was peripheral blood, taken on day 0 of MenACWY control vaccination. These TCRs come from an adult in good health.

V is TRBV29-1 and J is TRBJ2-3; 10 bases fit TRBD1. V trimming: 6 bases; J trimming: 4 bases; junction bases outside the gene matches: 7. The CDR3 has 14 residues. Germline CDR1 SQVTM, CDR2 ANQGSEA. The CDR3 loop reads CSVGGTGVSDTQYF. The DNA for the CDR3 is TGCAGCGTCGGGGGGACAGGGGTTTCAGATACGCAGTATTTT.

V is TRBV5-6 and J is TRBJ2-6; D remains ambiguous. The CDR3 loop spans 14 amino acids. V lost 2 bases, J lost 0 bases, and 3 bases lay in between. Germline CDR1 SGHDT, CDR2 YYEEEE. The CDR3 nucleotides are TGTGCCAGCAGCTTAGACTCTGGGGCCAACGTCCTGACTTTC. It translates to CASSLDSGANVLTF.

This chain joins TRBV6-2 or TRBV6-3 and TRBJ1-1, with 9 bases fitting TRBD1. This CDR3 has 14 amino acids. Looked up from germline, CDR1 is MNHEY and CDR2 is SVGEGT. With V trimmed by 2 bases and J by 5 bases, 3 bases remained unmatched. This chain's CDR3 is CASSYRDRETEAFF. CDR3 coding DNA: TGTGCCAGCAGTTACCGGGACAGGGAGACTGAAGCTTTCTTT.

The rearrangement links TRBV5-4 to TRBJ2-7, with D possibly matching TRBD2 (5 bases). Per germline, CDR1 SGHNT and CDR2 YYREEE (reference sequence). This CDR3 region has 14 residues. Trimming stripped 2 bases from V and 2 bases from J, with 11 bases between. Here the CDR3 reads CASSLTGSTYEQYF. The DNA of the CDR3 is TGTGCCAGCAGCTTAACGGGGTCAACCTACGAGCAGTACTTC.

The chain is built from TRBV7-9 and TRBJ2-2, with no clear D. CDR1 and CDR2 (germline): SEHNR, FQNEAQ (reference sequence). This CDR3 contains 16 residues. V was clipped by 10 bases and J by 2 bases, with 20 bases between them. For the CDR3, the DNA is TGTGCCACCCAGCAGTGGCCAGCAAAAAACACCGGGGAGCTGTTTTTT. Translating gives CATQQWPAKNTGELFF.

This rearrangement joins TRBV14 to TRBJ2-5; D is undetermined. Trimming took 0 bases from V and 3 from J, leaving 14 bases between them. The CDR3 covers 16 residues. Germline CDR1 SGHDN, CDR2 FVKESK. CDR3 region: CASSQDGPLLKETQYF. CDR3 coding DNA: TGTGCCAGCAGCCAAGATGGACCCTTATTGAAAGAGACCCAGTACTTC.

The V gene is TRBV21-1, the J gene TRBJ1-5; the table gives TRBD1 as D, unverified against the DNA. TRBV21-1 counts as a pseudogene. CDR3 length equals 14 residues. This CDR3 is CASSGTGVFQPQHF. In DNA form, the CDR3 reads TGTGCCAGCAGCGGGACAGGGGTTTTTCAGCCCCAGCATTTT.

This chain joins TRBV25-1 and TRBJ2-1; 9 bases map to TRBD2. Germline values: CDR1 MGHDK, CDR2 SYGVNS. The CDR3 contains 12 residues. V lost 3 bases, J lost 13 bases, and 4 bases stayed unmatched. DNA of the CDR3: TGTGCCAGCAGTGACACCGGGACTAGCCAGTTCTTC. It is translated as CASSDTGTSQFF.

V usage is TRBV10-2 and J usage is TRBJ2-1; 8 bases match TRBD2. Germline trimming cut 3 bases from V and 5 bases from J; bases unmatched to any gene: 18. This CDR3 region has 19 residues. CDR1 and CDR2 (germline): WSHSY, SAAADI. The CDR3 nucleotides read TGCGCCAGCAGTGAAAGGGTAGCGGGGTCCCAATCTACAAACAATGAGCAGTTCTTC. Protein: CASSERVAGSQSTNNEQFF.

The CDR3 DNA reads as TGTGCCTGGAGTAGCCGGGGCGATAATCAGCCCCAGCATTTT. It encodes CAWSSRGDNQPQHF. The gene calls are TRBV30 and TRBJ1-5, with D perhaps matching TRBD1 (5 bases). The germline V gene encodes CDR1 GTSNPN and CDR2 SVGIG (reference sequence). CDR3 length equals 14 residues. Trimming removed 2 bases at V and 4 bases at J, with 12 bases between. Full variable domain (rest looked up from reference TRBV30 and TRBJ1-5): SQTIHQWPATLVQPVGSPLSLECTVEGTSNPNLYWYRQAAGRGLQLLFYSVGIGQISSEVPQNLSASRPQDRQFILSSKKLLLSDSGFYLCAWSSRGDNQPQHFGDGTRLSIL.

The chain employs TRBV19 and TRBJ2-7, with TRBD2 matching 10 bases. J gave up 0 bases and V 5 bases, and 7 bases lay outside the gene matches. The CDR3 has 16 amino acids. Germline values: CDR1 LNHDA, CDR2 SQIVND (reference sequence). The CDR3 loop is CASSQIGLAASYEQYF. CDR3 coding DNA: TGTGCCAGTAGTCAAATAGGACTAGCGGCCTCCTACGAGCAGTACTTC.

V gene TRBV6-5 combines with J gene TRBJ2-7; the D is unclear. V gave up 2 bases and J gave up 5 bases, with 10 bases separating them. Germline V gene lookup returns CDR1 MNHEY and CDR2 SVGAGI. The CDR3 covers 13 residues. The CDR3 bases are TGTGCCAGCAGTTACCTAAGATTCCACGAGCAGTACTTC. Translating it yields CASSYLRFHEQYF.

This chain connects TRBV2 to TRBJ1-1, with D perhaps matching TRBD1 (6 bases). This CDR3 region has 15 residues. The germline V and J ends were trimmed by 3 bases and 2 bases, with 13 bases remaining between them. The germline V gene has CDR1 SNHLY and CDR2 FYNNEI. The CDR3 sequence: CASSDQGPANTEAFF. CDR3 in DNA: TGTGCCAGCAGTGACCAGGGGCCTGCTAACACTGAAGCTTTCTTT.

V and J are TRBV5-4 and TRBJ1-4; D is uncertain. Germline V gene sequence: CDR1 SGHNT, CDR2 YYREEE (reference sequence). The length of the CDR3 is 16 residues. Trimming left V 0 bases short and J 12 bases short, with 21 bases between. CDR3 DNA sequence: TGTGCCAGCAGCTTGGGAGGTTCGTCAACCCGTGTGGAACTGTTTTTT. Translated: CASSLGGSSTRVELFF.

This chain connects TRBV10-1 to TRBJ2-3; TRBD2 aligns across 11 bases. Germline CDR1 WNHNN, CDR2 SYGVQD (reference sequence). Germline trimming cut 1 base from V and 5 bases from J; bases unmatched to any gene: 5. This CDR3 region has 16 residues. The CDR3 bases are TGCGCCAGCAGTGAGTTAGCGGGAGGGCCGGGAGATACGCAGTATTTT. It codes for CASSELAGGPGDTQYF.

The chain combines TRBV7-9 with TRBJ1-5, with a tentative D call TRBD1 (6 bases). Trimming took off 3 bases at V and 1 base at J, with 10 bases between the two ends. Germline CDR1 is SEHNR and CDR2 is FQNEAQ (reference sequence). The CDR3 runs 15 residues. The CDR3: CASSLGQGSNQPQHF. CDR3 nucleotide sequence: TGTGCCAGCAGCTTGGGTCAGGGGAGCAATCAGCCCCAGCATTTT.

The chain uses TRBV5-6 and TRBJ1-1; possible D gene TRBD1, 5 bases. CDR3 length: 17 residues. Between the trimmed V and J ends, which lost 2 bases and 0 bases, there was a span of 17 bases. Germline values: CDR1 SGHDT, CDR2 YYEEEE. The CDR3 coding sequence is TGTGCCAGCAGCTTTGGTTTGTCGGCCAGGGTGAACACTGAAGCTTTCTTT. Translated, it gives CASSFGLSARVNTEAFF.

About this clone itself: This CDR3 is also generated by other DNA sequences in the sample. The V call is TRBV4-3, the J call TRBJ1-1, with 7 positions matching TRBD1. The germline CDR1 and CDR2 sequences are LGHNA and YSLEER. V shed 0 bases, J shed 2 bases, and the junction held 3 bases outside the gene matches. The CDR3 covers 15 residues. DNA of the CDR3: TGCGCCAGCAGCCAAGATCCAGGGGGAAACACTGAAGCTTTCTTT. Protein: CASSQDPGGNTEAFF.

The CDR3 sequence: CASSLGGYLGYTF. In DNA, the CDR3 is TGTGCCAGCAGCTTGGGAGGGTACCTGGGCTACACCTTC. The chain carries TRBV5-4 and TRBJ1-2; no firm D call. The V end was cut by 0 bases, the J end by 8 bases, with 11 bases between. Per germline, CDR1 SGHNT and CDR2 YYREEE (reference sequence). There are 13 residues in the CDR3.

V gene TRBV19 combines with J gene TRBJ1-1, with D uncertain. V shed 1 base and J shed 1 base, with 10 bases lying between them. CDR1 and CDR2 from the germline V gene are LNHDA and SQIVND (reference sequence). CDR3 length equals 15 residues. CDR3 residues: CASSIGGFTNTEAFF. In nucleotides, the CDR3 is TGTGCCAGTAGTATAGGAGGGTTCACGAACACTGAAGCTTTCTTT.

Only a few counts were recorded for this clone. J is TRBJ2-1 and V is TRBV19; 7 bases align to TRBD1. The CDR3 covers 15 residues. Per the germline V gene, CDR1 is LNHDA and CDR2 is SQIVND (reference sequence). With V trimmed by 3 bases and J by 2 bases, 4 bases remained unmatched. This chain's CDR3 is CASSIGQGAYNEQFF. The CDR3 bases are TGTGCCAGTAGTATTGGTCAGGGGGCCTACAATGAGCAGTTCTTC.

The chain employs TRBV6-5 and TRBJ1-2; a possible D gene is TRBD1 (6 bases). V was clipped by 7 bases and J by 6 bases, with 18 bases between them. Per germline, CDR1 MNHEY and CDR2 SVGAGI. The length of the CDR3 is 14 residues. CDR3 nucleotide sequence: TGTGCCAGCACCTTAAGTGGGGGCGCAAATGGCTACACCTTC. It specifies CASTLSGGANGYTF.

The rearrangement links TRBV7-2 to TRBJ2-1, with TRBD1 matching 9 bases. Germline CDR1 is SGHTA and CDR2 is FQGNSA. Germline trimming cut 4 bases from V and 9 bases from J; bases unmatched to any gene: 13. The CDR3 has 16 amino acids. CDR3 sequence reads: CASSSPGQGYGGEQFF. For the CDR3, the DNA is TGTGCCAGCAGCTCGCCGGGACAGGGATACGGAGGTGAGCAGTTCTTC.

This chain joins TRBV6-1 and TRBJ1-5; no firm D call. The V end lost 3 bases, the J end lost 5 bases, and 8 bases lay between the germline ends. CDR1 is MNHNS and CDR2 is SASEGT in the germline V gene. This CDR3 is 13 amino acids long. As DNA, the CDR3 is TGTGCCAGCAGTGATACGATGCATCAGCCCCAGCATTTT. Amino acids: CASSDTMHQPQHF.

The chain carries TRBV3-1 (or the pseudogene TRBV3-2) and TRBJ2-4; the D is unclear. The germline V and J ends were trimmed by 0 bases and 7 bases, with 10 bases remaining between them. The CDR3 consists of 14 residues. CDR1 and CDR2 from the germline V gene are LGHDT and YNNKEL (reference sequence). The CDR3 spells CASSQDLIVNIQYF. The CDR3 nucleotides read TGTGCCAGCAGCCAAGACTTAATTGTGAACATTCAGTACTTC.

The V call is TRBV1, the J call TRBJ2-5; the D call in the table, TRBD2, was not verified against the DNA. TRBV1 is a listed pseudogene. The CDR3 covers 16 residues. The DNA of the CDR3 is TGCACCAGCAGCCAAGATCACCAGCGGGGGGGCGAGACCCAGTACTTC. This gives the protein CTSSQDHQRGGETQYF.